The TCR beta chain described here comes from a study of beta chain features in type 1 diabetes. Staining for CD45RO/CCR7/CD25/CD127/CD95/CD27 allowed sorting of CD4+ naive, central memory, regulatory and stem cell-like memory cells. J was trimmed by 5 bases and V by 0 bases; bases with no gene match: 5. CDR1 and CDR2 from the germline V gene are ENHRY and SYGVKD. The CDR3 has 17 amino acids. What was sequenced were expressed TCRB transcripts, since all of the isolated RNA had been reverse transcribed. The table came from immunoSEQ multiplex PCR; TCRdb's copy has only in-frame clones and leaves some out. Of about 220,000 clones in the sample, 9.5% to 13% were seen once.

The sample taken for sequencing was central memory CD4+ T cells from blood. The sequence was collected from a man younger than 30 in good health. The chain has TRBV10-3 and TRBJ2-5, with 14 nucleotides matching TRBD2. DNA for the CDR3: TGTGCCATCAGTGAGTCGGGGACTAGCGGGAGACGGGAGACCCAGTACTTC. It translates to CAISESGTSGRRETQYF.